These T cell receptor beta chains were read from a single sample in a study of shared clonotypes between healthy human individuals. Sequencing used immunoSEQ multiplex PCR; TCRdb keeps in-frame clones, though not all of them. The data show some 2.1 million clones, over 85% seen once. The sample taken for sequencing was naive CD8+ T cells from PBMCs. These receptors were collected from a man aged 18 to 30 in good health. Some clones in this sample may be carry-over from other donors' samples. The conserved cysteine and the conserved F or W are not part of the CDR3 here. Each record gives: V gene, J gene, CDR3 protein.

TRBV7-9	TRBJ1-1	ASSARDRLNTEAF
TRBV27	TRBJ2-7	ASSPRDISYEQY
TRBV7-9	TRBJ2-1	ASGSRVYNEQF
TRBV15	TRBJ1-2	ATSTAMNTNYGYT
TRBV27	TRBJ2-7	ASSPHSSRGYEQY
TRBV28	TRBJ2-7	ASSPAGERGTYEQY
TRBV9	TRBJ2-7	ASSSSTSYEQY
TRBV28	TRBJ1-1	ASSLRGNQAF
TRBV19	TRBJ2-7	ASGYRTGSHEQY
TRBV4-3	TRBJ2-7	ASSQDRTGGARGGEQY
TRBV6-5	TRBJ1-2	ASSYSGHLWNYGYT
TRBV13	TRBJ2-2	ASSSGGGELF
TRBV19	TRBJ2-1	ASSTPGGSQYNEQF
TRBV5-6	TRBJ1-5	ASSLQGGQPQH
TRBV27	TRBJ2-3	ASSLSRLAGGPDTQY
TRBV9	TRBJ2-1	ASGLKTGLDEQF
TRBV7-9	TRBJ2-7	ASSPPRVQSYEQY
TRBV6-1	TRBJ2-1	ASSDDPDTIYNEQF
TRBV11-2	TRBJ1-1	ASSLVEGAWTEAF
TRBV9	TRBJ2-6	ASSVDHSGANVLT
TRBV27	TRBJ2-1	ASSWQRGQPSYNEQF
TRBV5-1	TRBJ1-5	ASSLAPQTNQPQH